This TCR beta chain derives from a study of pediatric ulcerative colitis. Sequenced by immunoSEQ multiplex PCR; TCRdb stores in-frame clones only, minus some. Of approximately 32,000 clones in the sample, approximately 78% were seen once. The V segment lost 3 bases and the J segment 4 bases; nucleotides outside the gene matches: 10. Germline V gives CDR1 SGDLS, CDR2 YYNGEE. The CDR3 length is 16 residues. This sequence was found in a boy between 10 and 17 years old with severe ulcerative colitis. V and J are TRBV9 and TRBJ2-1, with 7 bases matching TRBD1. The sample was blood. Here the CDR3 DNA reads TGTGCCAGCAGCGCCGAAACAGGGGTGGCGTACAATGAGCAGTTCTTC. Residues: CASSAETGVAYNEQFF.